One and the same sample provided the 29 T cell receptor beta chains below, sequenced in a study of T cells after yellow fever vaccination. TCRdb redid the calling of the 5' RACE reads with MiXCR, one entry per CDR3 protein. The sample has about 260,000 distinct CDR3 sequences; roughly 5.2% are singletons. This specimen was CD4+ T cells sorted from PBMCs, taken on the day of the yellow fever booster vaccination. These receptor sequences come from a man aged 18 to 29 who received the YFV17D yellow fever vaccine.

There are a few counts of this clonotype. This sequence joins TRBV7-6 and TRBJ2-2; possibly TRBD2 for D (6 bases). V was trimmed by 2 bases and J by 9 bases, leaving 10 bases between them. Germline loops: CDR1 SGHVS, CDR2 FNYEAQ. This CDR3 has 13 amino acids. The CDR3 loop reads CASSLLGRWELFF. Written as DNA, the CDR3 is TGTGCCAGCAGCTTACTAGGGAGGTGGGAGCTGTTTTTT. The whole variable domain, remainder taken from reference TRBV7-6 and TRBJ2-2, is GAGVSQSPRYKVTKRGQDVALRCDPISGHVSLYWYRQALGQGPEFLTYFNYEAQQDKSGLPNDRFSAERPEGSISTLTIQRTEQRDSAMYRCASSLLGRWELFFGEGSRLTVL.

The chain carries TRBV2 and TRBJ2-1, with 9 bases that match TRBD2. V shed 7 bases and J 8 bases; nucleotides not matched to a gene: 6. The CDR3 contains 13 residues. Per germline, CDR1 SNHLY and CDR2 FYNNEI. CDR3 loop: CASIAGGAYEQFF. In DNA, the CDR3 is TGTGCCAGCATCGCGGGGGGGGCTTATGAGCAGTTCTTC.

CDR3 DNA: TGTGCCAGCAGCTTAAATGTACCGGGGGAGCTGTTTTTT. Protein sequence: CASSLNVPGELFF. This chain links TRBV7-2 with TRBJ2-2; D is unclear. The V and J ends lost 2 bases and 8 bases respectively, with 9 bases between them. The germline gives CDR1 SGHTA, CDR2 FQGNSA. The CDR3 extends over 13 amino acids.

J is TRBJ2-5 and V is TRBV4-3; D tentatively reads TRBD1 or TRBD2 (5 bases each). The CDR3 totals 15 residues. Trimming took off 0 bases at V and 3 bases at J, with 11 bases between the two ends. Germline CDR1 and CDR2: LGHNA and YSLEER. CDR3 loop: CASSQEILGEETQYF. The CDR3 region has the DNA TGCGCCAGCAGCCAAGAAATATTGGGGGAAGAGACCCAGTACTTC.

The chain couples TRBV12-5 to TRBJ2-7; D is possibly TRBD1 or TRBD2 (5 bases each). The CDR3 is 16 amino acids. V was pared by 0 bases and J by 0 bases, with 12 bases between. CDR1 and CDR2 (germline): LGHNT, FRNRAP. This CDR3 reads CASGLVLGDSSYEQYF. CDR3 coding DNA: TGTGCTAGTGGTTTGGTACTAGGCGACAGCTCCTACGAGCAGTACTTC.

Remarks on this clonotype: This may come from a read error, since a much larger clone is one base off. The rearrangement uses TRBV4-1 and TRBJ1-1; no clear D gene. Germline V gene data show CDR1 as MGHRA and CDR2 as YSYEKL. V was cut by 4 bases and J by 8 bases, with 17 bases left in between. The CDR3 extends over 14 amino acids. The CDR3 DNA reads as TGCGCCAGCAGCCGCCCAGGACTGATATTAGAAGCTTTCTTT. It is translated as CASSRPGLILEAFF.

J is TRBJ2-5 and V is TRBV29-1; perhaps TRBD2 as D (6 bases). V lost 8 bases to trimming and J lost 3 bases, with 16 bases between them. This CDR3 has 13 residues. Germline V gives CDR1 SQVTM, CDR2 ANQGSEA. CDR3 region: CSPPRDCKETQYF. The CDR3 nucleotides are TGCAGCCCGCCTCGGGACTGTAAAGAGACCCAGTACTTC.

This chain links TRBV7-9 with TRBJ2-1; no definite D call. Germline V CDR1 and CDR2: SEHNR, FQNEAQ (reference sequence). This CDR3 has 14 residues. V was pared by 5 bases and J by 2 bases, with 10 bases between. CDR3 loop: CASSLSTPYNEQFF. For the CDR3, the DNA is TGTGCCAGCAGCCTCTCGACCCCCTACAATGAGCAGTTCTTC.

This clonotype was detected many times. The chain employs TRBV7-9 and TRBJ2-3, with 12 bases identical to TRBD1. V lost 3 bases and J lost 4; bases outside the gene matches: 2. The CDR3 has 15 residues. The germline V gene has CDR1 SEHNR and CDR2 FQNEAQ (reference sequence). DNA of the CDR3: TGTGCCAGCAGCTTCGGGACAGGGGGCGCAGATACGCAGTATTTT. Translating gives CASSFGTGGADTQYF.

In this sample, this clonotype turned up a few times. This chain links TRBV23-1 with TRBJ1-5; 7 bases are a match to TRBD1. TRBV23-1 is treated as an ORF (open reading frame) with a function not yet certain. There are 16 residues in the CDR3. After removal of 3 bases from V and 5 bases from J, the junction contained 10 bases not matched to a gene. CDR3 in amino acids: CASSQSGDSYYQPQHF. In DNA form, the CDR3 reads TGCGCCAGCAGTCAGAGCGGGGACAGCTACTATCAGCCCCAGCATTTT.

A few counts support this clonotype. The chain combines TRBV5-1 with TRBJ2-3; D gene unclear. The germline V and J ends were trimmed by 2 bases and 2 bases, with 12 bases remaining between them. Germline CDR1 reads SGHRS; CDR2 reads YFSETQ. The CDR3 loop spans 15 amino acids. The CDR3 sequence: CASSLVGWYTDTQYF. As DNA, the CDR3 is TGCGCCAGCAGCTTAGTTGGGTGGTACACAGATACGCAGTATTTT.

This clonotype appeared a few times. The chain combines TRBV5-1 with TRBJ2-2; 9 bases agree with TRBD1. Trimming removed 1 base from V and 7 bases from J; junction bases left unmatched: 5. Germline V gene sequence: CDR1 SGHRS, CDR2 YFSETQ. This CDR3 is 15 amino acids long. This chain's CDR3 is CASSLNRGLGGELFF. CDR3 nucleotides: TGCGCCAGCAGCTTGAACAGGGGGCTCGGCGGGGAGCTGTTTTTT.

V gene TRBV6-5 combines with J gene TRBJ2-5; no clear D gene. Germline CDR1 MNHEY, CDR2 SVGAGI. The CDR3 sequence is 12 residues long. V lost 8 bases and J 0 bases, leaving 7 bases between the germline ends. The CDR3 nucleotides read TGTGCCAGCCACCAGAACCAAGAGACCCAGTACTTC. It specifies CASHQNQETQYF.

This clonotype was picked up a small number of times. The rearrangement links TRBV27 to TRBJ1-1; no definite D call. This CDR3 is 14 amino acids long. Germline-derived CDR1 and CDR2 are MNHEY and SMNVEV (reference sequence). V lost 0 bases to trimming and J lost 1 base, with 6 bases between them. Written as DNA, the CDR3 is TGTGCCAGCAGTTTATCGCCCAGGAACACTGAAGCTTTCTTT. Amino acids: CASSLSPRNTEAFF.

In its sample, this clonotype was seen a few times. The V gene is TRBV2, the J gene TRBJ1-5, with TRBD1 matching 8 bases. CDR1 is SNHLY and CDR2 is FYNNEI in the germline V gene. The trim removed 6 bases at V and 7 bases at J, leaving 8 bases unmatched. The CDR3 has 14 amino acids. CDR3 DNA: TGTGCCAGCAGCGAATGGACAGGGCGACAGCCCCAGCATTTT. It translates to CASSEWTGRQPQHF.

The V gene is TRBV15, the J gene TRBJ2-7, with 9 bases fitting TRBD1. The CDR3 is made up of 18 amino acids. CDR1 is LNHNV and CDR2 is YYDKDF in the germline V gene (reference sequence). With V trimmed by 1 base and J by 1 base, 11 bases remained unmatched. CDR3 sequence (DNA): TGTGCCACCAGCAGAGGTGGGAAAGGACAGGGGAGTTCCTACGAGCAGTACGTC. Translating it yields CATSRGGKGQGSSYEQYV.

At least ten counts were recorded for this clonotype. The chain couples TRBV20-1 to TRBJ2-2; D gene unclear. The CDR3 length is 11 residues. Looked up from germline, CDR1 is DFQATT and CDR2 is SNEGSKA (reference sequence). The CDR3 spells CAVDAIGELFF. As DNA, the CDR3 is TGCGCGGTTGACGCGATCGGGGAGCTGTTTTTT.

This clonotype was observed a few times. The rearrangement links TRBV11-2 to TRBJ1-1, with D possibly matching TRBD1 (5 bases). Germline V gene lookup returns CDR1 SGHAT and CDR2 FQNNGV. Trimming took 6 bases from V and 5 from J, leaving 22 bases between them. The CDR3 extends over 16 amino acids. The CDR3 here is CASREWGRVGYTEAFF. The CDR3 bases are TGTGCCAGCAGGGAATGGGGCAGGGTTGGGTATACTGAAGCTTTCTTT.

This clonotype was seen repeatedly, ten times or more. J is TRBJ1-1 and V is TRBV5-6; D is unresolved. V lost 4 bases to trimming and J lost 1 base, with 11 bases between them. CDR1 and CDR2 (germline): SGHDT, YYEEEE. The CDR3 length is 14 residues. CDR3 in DNA: TGTGCCAGCAGCGGGGAGCGGGGGAACACTGAAGCTTTCTTT. Its translation is CASSGERGNTEAFF.

The sample holds many counts of this clonotype. V gene TRBV5-1 combines with J gene TRBJ2-3; 9 nucleotides line up with TRBD2. The length of the CDR3 is 15 residues. CDR1 and CDR2 (germline): SGHRS, YFSETQ. V lost 5 bases and J lost 2; bases outside the gene matches: 6. CDR3 sequence (DNA): TGCGCCAGCAGGCCTCCGGGACTAGCCACAGATACGCAGTATTTT. Protein: CASRPPGLATDTQYF.

The sample holds many counts of this clonotype. CDR3 sequence reads: CASSLQRADTQYF. CDR3 bases: TGTGCCAGCAGCCTACAGCGGGCAGATACGCAGTATTTT. The genes are TRBV11-2 and TRBJ2-3; D is perhaps TRBD2 (6 bases). The CDR3 covers 13 residues. CDR1 and CDR2 from the germline V gene are SGHAT and FQNNGV. The V end was cut by 5 bases, the J end by 4 bases, with 10 bases between.

The table lists this clonotype with many counts. V usage is TRBV6-5 and J usage is TRBJ2-3, with D unclear. Trimming pared 5 bases from V and 2 bases from J, leaving 14 bases between. The length of the CDR3 is 15 residues. Germline V gives CDR1 MNHEY, CDR2 SVGAGI. The CDR3 coding sequence is TGTGCCAGCAGTCATAGGGTGACCCACACAGATACGCAGTATTTT. It yields the protein CASSHRVTHTDTQYF.

This clonotype was seen a few times. V is TRBV7-9 and J is TRBJ2-5; TRBD1 agrees at 7 bases. CDR1 is SEHNR, CDR2 FQNEAQ, per germline (reference sequence). The J segment lost 3 bases and the V segment lost 3 bases, leaving 4 bases of the junction unmatched. The CDR3 has 14 residues. CDR3 amino acids: CASSFTTGKETQYF. CDR3 DNA: TGTGCCAGCAGCTTCACGACAGGGAAAGAGACCCAGTACTTC. The whole variable domain, filled in from reference TRBV7-9 and TRBJ2-5, reads DTGVSQNPRHKITKRGQNVTFRCDPISEHNRLYWYRQTLGQGPEFLTYFQNEAQLEKSRLLSDRFSAERPKGSFSTLEIQRTEQGDSAMYLCASSFTTGKETQYFGPGTRLLVL.

This chain joins TRBV5-1 and TRBJ1-1; 10 nucleotides align to TRBD1. This CDR3 comprises 17 residues. V gave up 3 bases and J gave up 0 bases; unmatched junction bases: 8. Looked up from germline, CDR1 is SGHRS and CDR2 is YFSETQ. The CDR3 DNA is TGCGCCAGCAGCTCCGGGACAGGGGCCCACATGAACACTGAAGCTTTCTTT. Its protein is CASSSGTGAHMNTEAFF.

The chain couples TRBV9 to TRBJ2-1; a possible D gene is TRBD2 (5 bases). The germline V gene has CDR1 SGDLS and CDR2 YYNGEE. Trimming took 0 bases from V and 9 from J, leaving 13 bases between them. This CDR3 contains 14 residues. DNA for the CDR3: TGTGCCAGCAGCGTAGAGAGCTGGGCGGGTGAGCAGTTCTTC. Encoded protein: CASSVESWAGEQFF.

This clonotype was counted only a few times. This chain connects TRBV20-1 to TRBJ2-3; no clear D gene. The CDR3 contains 11 residues. Germline V gene data show CDR1 as DFQATT and CDR2 as SNEGSKA (reference sequence). The CDR3 nucleotides are TGCCTCCCCTCTAGCACAGATACGCAGTATTTT. Its translation is CLPSSTDTQYF.

This clonotype was found many times. The V and J genes are TRBV5-1 and TRBJ2-5, with a possible D match to TRBD1 (5 bases). Germline V gene data show CDR1 as SGHRS and CDR2 as YFSETQ. Between the trimmed V and J ends, which lost 4 bases and 2 bases, there was a span of 15 bases. The CDR3 covers 15 residues. CDR3 DNA sequence: TGCGCCAGCAGCAGCCCCAGGGCGGCTCAAGAGACCCAGTACTTC. It encodes CASSSPRAAQETQYF.

This clonotype was counted only a few times. V is TRBV7-2 and J is TRBJ1-2, with TRBD1 identical over 11 bases. The germline gives CDR1 SGHTA, CDR2 FQGNSA. V shed 5 bases and J 4 bases; nucleotides not matched to a gene: 6. The CDR3 contains 15 residues. The CDR3 DNA reads as TGTGCCAGCAGCGTCATGGGACAGGGGGTCTATGGCTACACCTTC. Residues: CASSVMGQGVYGYTF.

The table lists this clonotype with a few counts. V gene TRBV6-2 or TRBV6-3 combines with J gene TRBJ2-3, with D maybe TRBD2 (6 bases). Germline CDR1 MNHEY, CDR2 SVGEGT. The CDR3 sequence is 13 residues long. Trimming took 5 bases from V and 11 from J, leaving 17 bases between them. CDR3 amino acids: CASSPPGGIEQYF. The CDR3 nucleotides read TGTGCCAGCAGTCCCCCCGGAGGGATAGAGCAGTATTTT.